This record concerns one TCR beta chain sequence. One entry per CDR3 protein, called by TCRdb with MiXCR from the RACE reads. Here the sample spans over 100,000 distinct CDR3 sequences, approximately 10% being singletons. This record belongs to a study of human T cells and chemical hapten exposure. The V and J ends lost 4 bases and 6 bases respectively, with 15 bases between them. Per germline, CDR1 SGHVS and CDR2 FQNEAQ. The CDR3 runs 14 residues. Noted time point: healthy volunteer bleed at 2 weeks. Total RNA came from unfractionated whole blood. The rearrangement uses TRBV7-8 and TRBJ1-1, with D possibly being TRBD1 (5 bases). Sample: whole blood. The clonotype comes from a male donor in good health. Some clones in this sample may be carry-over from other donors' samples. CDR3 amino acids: CASSSGTARAEAFF. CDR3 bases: TGTGCCAGCAGCTCCGGGACGGCAAGGGCTGAAGCTTTCTTT.